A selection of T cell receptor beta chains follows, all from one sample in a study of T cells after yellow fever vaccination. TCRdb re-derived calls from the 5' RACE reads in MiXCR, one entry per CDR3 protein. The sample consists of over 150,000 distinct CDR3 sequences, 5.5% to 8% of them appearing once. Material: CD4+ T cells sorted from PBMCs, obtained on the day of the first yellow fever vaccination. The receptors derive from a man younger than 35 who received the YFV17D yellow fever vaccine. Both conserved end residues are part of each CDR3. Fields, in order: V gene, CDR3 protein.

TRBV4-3,CASSPKFNQPQHF
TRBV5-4,CASSWPAGGPADTQYF
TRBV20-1,CSAGGAGGADYGYTF
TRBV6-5,CASSYSAGSFSGNTIYF
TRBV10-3,CAISTTGERQETQYF
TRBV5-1,CASSHGSGLAGLAKNIQYF
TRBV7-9,CASTLTGEQYF
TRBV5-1,CASSLRPTSGGQLYQETQYF
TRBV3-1,CASSPGDRGRWSPLHF
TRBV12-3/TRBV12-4,CASSFSGPYEQYF
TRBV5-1,CASSLGALEDTQYF
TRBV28,CASRAGPRGTQYF
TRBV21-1,CAILNGEGCTGELFF
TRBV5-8,CASGGLAGNTDTQYF
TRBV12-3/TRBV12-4,CASKRDSKNTGELFF
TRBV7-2,CASSTTSWDEQFF
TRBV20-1,CSARESSGRTDTQYF
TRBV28,CASSPLLGGTGQPQHF
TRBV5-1,CASSDARGPGETQYF
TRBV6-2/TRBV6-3,CAIGQLEETQYF
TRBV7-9,CASSSPGTVNTGELFF
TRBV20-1,CSAQIGAGLAKNIQYF
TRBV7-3,CASSLSGTAKNIQYF
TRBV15,CATSRDQGTDTF
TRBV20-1,CSAGERQGTYEQYF
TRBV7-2,CASSPGLASDTQYF
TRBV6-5,CASSNSYNEKLFF
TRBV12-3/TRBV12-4,CASSFRGPNEQFF
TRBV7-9,CASSLDLGTYNEQFF
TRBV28,CASGTDYGYTF
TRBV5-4,CASSPTGGGTDTQYF
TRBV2,CASSDGFQETQYF
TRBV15,CATSRDADGPRSPLHF
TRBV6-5,CASSYRDRVHTQYF
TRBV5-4,CASSLDRQGPFF
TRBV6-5,CASSRTSSSNQPQHF
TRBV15,CATSRDLSYGYTF